This TCR beta chain came from a study of blood T cells in healthy people across ages. Those donating, healthy Caucasian individuals from Russia, were aged about 6 to 95. No fewer than 7 million PBMCs went into each sample. Trimming removed 2 bases from V and 0 bases from J, with 8 bases in between. This CDR3 region has 16 residues. The use of a sample-barcoded 5' primer and a J-beta primer mix characterized a second PCR of roughly 6 to 11 cycles. Each cDNA molecule, via a template-switch adaptor with 12 random nucleotides, was tagged. TCRdb analysed the 5' RACE reads with MiXCR anew, one entry per CDR3 protein. The data show about 810,000 distinct CDR3 sequences, 36% seen once. The study's findings and limits: Naive T cell percentage strongly correlated with TCR beta diversity.

This clonotype occurred a few times. Its antigen is undetermined. The TCR originated in a man younger than 35 in good health. The sequencing sample was made of blood. The chain recombines TRBV12-3 or TRBV12-4 with TRBJ2-6; D gene ambiguous. CDR3 sequence: CASSLMVASGANVLTF. In nucleotides, the CDR3 is TGTGCCAGCAGTTTAATGGTAGCCTCTGGGGCCAACGTCCTGACTTTC.